A selection of T cell receptor beta chains follows, all from one sample in a study of blood T cell repertoires in COVID-19. Measured with immunoSEQ multiplex PCR; TCRdb has only the in-frame clones, and not every one. Here the sample spans nearly 350,000 clones, around 87% being singletons. Sequencing was performed on peripheral blood. The receptor set was obtained from a woman in her 50s with COVID-19, enrolled during active disease. Each CDR3 is given with its conserved first and last residue. D genes are given only for firm matches. Clone size appears in some rows only: once, few, many, or a class for an expanded clone.

>.|TRBV6-5|TRBJ1-5|.|15
CASSYSSGLSQPQHF
TGTGCCAGCAGTTACTCGTCAGGGCTGAGTCAGCCCCAGCATTTT
>TRBD1|TRBV9|TRBJ1-2|.|12
CASSAGTGVSTF
TGTGCCAGCAGCGCCGGGACAGGGGTTAGCACCTTC
>TRBD2|TRBV30|TRBJ2-1|once|15
CAWMGGRGSYNEQFF
TGTGCCTGGATGGGGGGGAGAGGTTCCTACAATGAGCAGTTCTTC
>.|TRBV24-1|TRBJ2-7|.|13
CATSDLPQGEQYF
TGTGCCACCAGTGATTTGCCCCAGGGTGAGCAGTACTTC
>.|TRBV29-1|TRBJ1-1|.|13
CSVEDLGLPAAFF
TGCAGCGTTGAAGATCTAGGCCTCCCGGCGGCTTTCTTT
>.|TRBV19|TRBJ1-4|.|15
CASSTRGVVGEKLFF
TGTGCCAGTAGTACCCGGGGGGTGGTTGGTGAAAAACTGTTTTTT
>.|TRBV30|TRBJ1-1|.|12
CAGRTVNTEAFF
TGTGCCGGGAGGACAGTAAACACTGAAGCTTTCTTT
>.|TRBV3-1/TRBV3-2|TRBJ2-7|once|16
CASSQLLLGRQYEQYF
TGTGCCAGCAGCCAACTCTTACTAGGGCGTCAATACGAGCAGTACTTC
>.|TRBV2|TRBJ1-1|.|14
CAKAGGAINTEAFF
TGTGCCAAGGCAGGCGGGGCGATAAACACTGAAGCTTTCTTT
>.|TRBV29-1|TRBJ1-1|.|12
CSVGQARTEAFF
TGCAGCGTTGGGCAGGCCCGCACTGAAGCTTTCTTT
>.|TRBV1|TRBJ2-4|.|17
CTSTPPPPSLAKNIQYF
TGCACCAGCACCCCACCCCCTCCGAGCCTAGCCAAAAACATTCAGTACTTC